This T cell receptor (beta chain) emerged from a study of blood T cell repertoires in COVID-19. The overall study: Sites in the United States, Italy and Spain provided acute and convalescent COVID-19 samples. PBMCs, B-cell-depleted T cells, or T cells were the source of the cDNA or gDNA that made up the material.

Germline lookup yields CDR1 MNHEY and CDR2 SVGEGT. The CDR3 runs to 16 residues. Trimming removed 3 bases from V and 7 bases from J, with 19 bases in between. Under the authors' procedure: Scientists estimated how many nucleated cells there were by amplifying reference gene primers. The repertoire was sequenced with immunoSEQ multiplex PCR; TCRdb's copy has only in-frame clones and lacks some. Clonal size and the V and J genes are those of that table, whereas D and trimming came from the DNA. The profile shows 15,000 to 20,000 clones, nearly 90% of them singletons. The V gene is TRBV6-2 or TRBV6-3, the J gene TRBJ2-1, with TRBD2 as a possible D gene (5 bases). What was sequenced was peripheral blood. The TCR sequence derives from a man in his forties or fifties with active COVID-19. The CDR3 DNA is TGTGCCAGCAGTTATCGAGCGGCTAATTTAGGGAATGAGCAGTTCTTC. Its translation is CASSYRAANLGNEQFF.